This TCR beta chain was captured in a study of molecular identifiers for immune sequencing clone quantification (dated by TCRdb to 2016 to 2019). With respect to the entire study: For a replicate experiment, RNA from 20,000 or 100,000 naive CD8 T cells was divided into five aliquots, and four of the five aliquots were sequenced. The study was a methods study using CD8 T cells to benchmark molecular-identifier clustering-based TCR repertoire sequencing (MIDCIRS) and TCR RNA copy counting.

The protocol used for the library was PCR. Sequencing used a NextSeq 500. Bulk TCR libraries were generated as previously described, with the TCR primers listed in Table S5 used. The Qiagen AllPrep DNA/RNA kit was used to purify total RNA. Before any analysis, reads coming from multiple sequencing runs of the same library were combined into one pool. The original pipeline was this. Reads were retained only if an exact TCR constant sequence was present, and the retained reads were trimmed to 150 nt and grouped according to their 12-nt molecular barcodes. Reads inside each barcode group were sub-clustered using a 15% Levenshtein threshold, and a quality-weighted consensus sequence was constructed for each RNA molecule. Non-functional sequences were excluded, and lower-count sequences lying one edit away from another sequence were also excluded. Based on a fit of two negative binomial distributions, barcode sub-clusters having less than 20% of the maximum read count were discarded. TCRdb passed the public sequencing reads through fastp at Q25 and MiXCR, retaining productive beta sequences. Here each entry gathers all rows of one CDR3 protein and keeps the most common genes and DNA. The V and J calls reflect TCRdb's pipeline rather than the authors' work. The sample has a few hundred thousand distinct CDR3 sequences on record, roughly 25% of them singletons. The ten biggest clones cover just over 0.75% of the sample.

Libraries of naive CD8 T cells were built from anywhere between roughly 20,000 and 1,100,000 sorted cells, with 10%, 30% or 50% of the purified RNA used. On a BD FACSAria II, naive CD8 T cells were FACS-sorted as CD8+CD4-CCR7+CD45RA+ and collected into RLT Plus buffer. Detection sensitivity was tested by spiking Jurkat RNA equal to roughly ten TCR copies' worth into samples containing roughly 18,000-1,000,000 naive CD8 T cells. Enrichment of CD8 T cells was done with RosetteSep CD8+ T Cell Enrichment Cocktail plus Ficoll-Paque, and ACK red cell lysis came afterward. The germline V gene yields LGHNA for CDR1 and YSLEER for CDR2. From the cysteine up to the phenylalanine, the CDR3 has a length of 16 residues. The only DNA kept is the CDR3, 48 bases in frame from the first base. The V and J ends are trimmed by 0 bases and 0 bases, leaving 9 bases between them. What the work shows at the level of the full study, not this receptor alone: Spiked-in Jurkat TCR RNA (roughly 10 copies' worth), which is not part of the donor repertoire, was contained in the naive libraries. When barcode sub-clustering was omitted, TCR diversity was inflated by chimeric consensus sequences, with chimeras reaching as high as 47%. Modeling indicated 2.5 to 3.5 TCR RNA copies recovered per cell, compared with roughly 9.7 by digital PCR, which implies a capture efficiency of about 27%. Spiked-in Jurkat TCR RNA equivalent to a single cell was reported to be detectable even among over 800,000 naive CD8 T cells. Identical TCR molecules sharing a barcode could cause highly expanded clone sizes to be underestimated. Clones above 20 RNA copies held over 99% of molecules in CMV-specific effector cells but under 1% in naive cells.

This clonotype was counted ten times or more. What antigen it recognizes has not been identified. Per-nucleotide qualities are absent, and no much larger clonotype sits a single base away. Here the chain combines TRBV4-3 and TRBJ2-4; TRBD2 is a possible D gene, resting on 6 matching bases. The sequence came from a human donor in good health. Some libraries in this study had Jurkat cell RNA spiked in. The material sequenced was naive CD8+ T cells from blood, with Jurkat cell RNA spiked in. The label giving this sample's cell subset or site can be read as: FACS-sorted CD8+CD4-CCR7+CD45RA+ naive T cells. The bases read TGCGCCAGCAGCCAAGACGGGACTCAAGCCAAAAACATTCAGTACTTC. This is translated as CASSQDGTQAKNIQYF.